A selection of T cell receptor beta chains follows, all from one sample in a study of T cells in Graves' hyperthyroidism and ophthalmopathy. TCRdb re-called the multiplex PCR reads with MiXCR, one entry per CDR3 protein. The table has hundreds of thousands of distinct CDR3 sequences, roughly 15% seen once. Sequencing was carried out using blood. These receptors were taken from a woman in her forties with Graves' ophthalmopathy. The CDR3 runs from the conserved cysteine through the conserved F or W. D genes are given only for firm matches. The size field is filled for only some rows; it gives once, few, many or a size class.

j_gene: TRBJ2-4; d_gene: .; abundance: few; v_gene: TRBV12-3/TRBV12-4; CDR3nt: TGTGCCAGCAGTATCGAGGGTCTAGCCAAAAACATTCAGTACTTC; CDR3aa: CASSIEGLAKNIQYF
j_gene: TRBJ2-5; d_gene: .; abundance: many; v_gene: TRBV28; CDR3nt: TGTGCCAGCACCGCCAACAGCGGTGTATGGGGGACCCAGTACTTC; CDR3aa: CASTANSGVWGTQYF
j_gene: TRBJ2-7; d_gene: .; abundance: many; v_gene: TRBV4-1; CDR3nt: TGCGCCAGCAGATTACAGGCCATACCCTCCTACGAGCAGTACTTC; CDR3aa: CASRLQAIPSYEQYF
j_gene: TRBJ1-1; d_gene: .; abundance: many; v_gene: TRBV7-2; CDR3nt: TGTGCCAGCAGCTTATTGTCCGGTAAAACTGAAGCTTTCTTT; CDR3aa: CASSLLSGKTEAFF
j_gene: TRBJ2-5; d_gene: .; abundance: .; v_gene: TRBV29-1; CDR3nt: TGCAGCGTTACAGGCGGGGAGACCCAGTACTTC; CDR3aa: CSVTGGETQYF
j_gene: TRBJ2-7; d_gene: TRBD2; abundance: few; v_gene: TRBV19; CDR3nt: TGTGCCAGTAGCATGGGACTAGGCTACGAGCAGTACTTC; CDR3aa: CASSMGLGYEQYF
j_gene: TRBJ2-2; d_gene: TRBD1; abundance: many; v_gene: TRBV6-5; CDR3nt: TGTGCCAGCAGTTACTCGACAGGGGGTCTCGCCGGGGAGCTGTTTTTT; CDR3aa: CASSYSTGGLAGELFF
j_gene: TRBJ1-3; d_gene: .; abundance: many; v_gene: TRBV15; CDR3nt: TGTGCCACCAGCCAGGACAGCTCTGGAAACACCATATATTTT; CDR3aa: CATSQDSSGNTIYF
j_gene: TRBJ2-5; d_gene: .; abundance: many; v_gene: TRBV12-3/TRBV12-4; CDR3nt: TGTGCCAGCAGTTTGACGGGAGAGACCCAGTACTTC; CDR3aa: CASSLTGETQYF
j_gene: TRBJ2-7; d_gene: .; abundance: many; v_gene: TRBV2; CDR3nt: TGTGCCAGCACACCGTTCCCAGCCTACGAGCAGTACTTC; CDR3aa: CASTPFPAYEQYF
j_gene: TRBJ1-1; d_gene: .; abundance: many; v_gene: TRBV28; CDR3nt: TGTGCCAGCACCCGGGGAGCTGAAGCTTTCTTT; CDR3aa: CASTRGAEAFF
j_gene: TRBJ1-2; d_gene: .; abundance: once; v_gene: TRBV12-3/TRBV12-4; CDR3nt: TGTGCCAGCACAGGGGCCCCTAACTATGGCTACACCTTC; CDR3aa: CASTGAPNYGYTF
j_gene: TRBJ1-2; d_gene: TRBD1; abundance: .; v_gene: TRBV28; CDR3nt: TGTGCCAGCAGTTTCCCGACAGGGTTTGGCTATGGCTACACCTTC; CDR3aa: CASSFPTGFGYGYTF
j_gene: TRBJ2-7; d_gene: .; abundance: few; v_gene: TRBV20-1; CDR3nt: TGCAGTGCTAGAGATACAGCTACTCCTCGCGAGCAGTACTTC; CDR3aa: CSARDTATPREQYF
j_gene: TRBJ2-7; d_gene: TRBD1; abundance: many; v_gene: TRBV7-9; CDR3nt: TGTGCCAGCAGCTCACGGGACAGGCTCTACGAGCAGTACTTC; CDR3aa: CASSSRDRLYEQYF
j_gene: TRBJ2-2; d_gene: .; abundance: .; v_gene: TRBV2; CDR3nt: TGTGCCAGCAGAAGGGACGGGGGGCTGTTTTTT; CDR3aa: CASRRDGGLFF
j_gene: TRBJ2-5; d_gene: .; abundance: many; v_gene: TRBV24-1; CDR3nt: TGTGCCACCAGTGATTTGGGTACAGGATTACAAGAGACCCAGTACTTC; CDR3aa: CATSDLGTGLQETQYF
j_gene: TRBJ2-7; d_gene: .; abundance: many; v_gene: TRBV3-1; CDR3nt: TGTGCCAGCAGCCAGGCGTCCGAGCAGTACTTC; CDR3aa: CASSQASEQYF
j_gene: TRBJ2-7; d_gene: TRBD1; abundance: few; v_gene: TRBV30; CDR3nt: TGTGCCTGGCGGTTGGCCGGGACAGGCCTTTCGTACGAGCAGTACTTC; CDR3aa: CAWRLAGTGLSYEQYF
j_gene: TRBJ2-3; d_gene: TRBD2; abundance: .; v_gene: TRBV20-1; CDR3nt: TGCAGTGCTAGAGGGACTAGCGGGAACACAGATACGCAGTATTTT; CDR3aa: CSARGTSGNTDTQYF
j_gene: TRBJ2-5; d_gene: .; abundance: many; v_gene: TRBV12-3/TRBV12-4; CDR3nt: TGTGCCAGCAGTTTAAGTGGATTCGAGACCCAGTACTTC; CDR3aa: CASSLSGFETQYF
j_gene: TRBJ1-5; d_gene: .; abundance: .; v_gene: TRBV28; CDR3nt: TGTGCCAACTCCCAGGGTGGTAGCAATCAGCCCCAGCATTTT; CDR3aa: CANSQGGSNQPQHF
j_gene: TRBJ1-2; d_gene: TRBD1; abundance: many; v_gene: TRBV14; CDR3nt: TGTGCCAGCAGCCAAGTTTTACAGGGGAACGGAACTGGACTCAACTATGGCTACACCTTC; CDR3aa: CASSQVLQGNGTGLNYGYTF
j_gene: TRBJ1-6; d_gene: .; abundance: .; v_gene: TRBV28; CDR3nt: TGTGCCAGCAGTCGGACGTACGGTTCACCCCTCCACTTT; CDR3aa: CASSRTYGSPLHF
j_gene: TRBJ2-7; d_gene: TRBD2; abundance: .; v_gene: TRBV12-3/TRBV12-4; CDR3nt: TGTGCCAGCAGTTCCCGCGGACTAGCGGGAGGGCAGTTGCCCTACGAGCAGTACTTC; CDR3aa: CASSSRGLAGGQLPYEQYF
j_gene: TRBJ1-2; d_gene: .; abundance: many; v_gene: TRBV20-1; CDR3nt: TGCAGTGCTGGCGGCCGGAGGTATGGCTACACCTTC; CDR3aa: CSAGGRRYGYTF
j_gene: TRBJ1-2; d_gene: .; abundance: many; v_gene: TRBV14; CDR3nt: TGTGCCAGCAGCCATCTCGGGGCGGGGTATGGCTACACCTTC; CDR3aa: CASSHLGAGYGYTF
j_gene: TRBJ1-5; d_gene: TRBD1; abundance: many; v_gene: TRBV24-1; CDR3nt: TGTGCCACCAGCCCCGGGACAGGGGCTCGGCAGCCCCAGCATTTT; CDR3aa: CATSPGTGARQPQHF
j_gene: TRBJ2-7; d_gene: .; abundance: once; v_gene: TRBV4-2; CDR3nt: TGTGCCAGCAGCCAAGGGGACACTAGCGCCTCTTACGAGCAGTACTTC; CDR3aa: CASSQGDTSASYEQYF
j_gene: TRBJ1-5; d_gene: TRBD1; abundance: many; v_gene: TRBV7-2; CDR3nt: TGTGCCAGCAGCCTCGGACAGGGCTTACAGCCCCAGCATTTT; CDR3aa: CASSLGQGLQPQHF
j_gene: TRBJ2-5; d_gene: TRBD1; abundance: many; v_gene: TRBV7-6; CDR3nt: TGTGCCAGCAGCTTTGGACAGGGAGTGGGAGAGACCCAGTACTTC; CDR3aa: CASSFGQGVGETQYF
j_gene: TRBJ2-7; d_gene: .; abundance: many; v_gene: TRBV7-2; CDR3nt: TGTGCCAGCAGGGTAACGCAGATGCTGGCCTACGAGCAGTACTTC; CDR3aa: CASRVTQMLAYEQYF
j_gene: TRBJ2-7; d_gene: TRBD2; abundance: many; v_gene: TRBV2; CDR3nt: TGTGCCAGCACCATAACTAGCGGGAGTGGGCAGTACTTC; CDR3aa: CASTITSGSGQYF
j_gene: TRBJ2-2; d_gene: .; abundance: .; v_gene: TRBV11-2; CDR3nt: TGTGCCAGCCGCCAGTGGGAGAAGGGCGGGGAGCTGTTTTTT; CDR3aa: CASRQWEKGGELFF
j_gene: TRBJ2-7; d_gene: .; abundance: .; v_gene: TRBV6-2/TRBV6-3; CDR3nt: TGTGCCAGCAGCCCGATCAGGGTCTACGAGCAGTACTTC; CDR3aa: CASSPIRVYEQYF
j_gene: TRBJ2-5; d_gene: .; abundance: .; v_gene: TRBV4-1; CDR3nt: TGCGCCAGCAGCCGGACAGGACTACAAGAGACCCAGTACTTC; CDR3aa: CASSRTGLQETQYF
j_gene: TRBJ1-2; d_gene: TRBD1; abundance: few; v_gene: TRBV6-5; CDR3nt: TGTGCCAGCAGTTCTACAGGGGAATGGAACTATGGCTACACCTTC; CDR3aa: CASSSTGEWNYGYTF
j_gene: TRBJ1-2; d_gene: .; abundance: many; v_gene: TRBV28; CDR3nt: TGTGCCAGCACCAGCGGGCAGGGGCCCCTCTATGGCTACACCTTC; CDR3aa: CASTSGQGPLYGYTF
j_gene: TRBJ1-1; d_gene: .; abundance: few; v_gene: TRBV6-2/TRBV6-3; CDR3nt: TGTGCCAGCAGCCCCGGACGCCAACGGACAGTCAGCACTGAAGCTTTCTTT; CDR3aa: CASSPGRQRTVSTEAFF
j_gene: TRBJ2-2; d_gene: TRBD2; abundance: many; v_gene: TRBV3-1; CDR3nt: TGTGCCAGCAGCCTCACAAAGCGGGGACTGACGAACACCGGGGAGCTGTTTTTT; CDR3aa: CASSLTKRGLTNTGELFF
j_gene: TRBJ2-7; d_gene: .; abundance: few; v_gene: TRBV9; CDR3nt: TGTGCCAGCAGCGCCGGCGGGGGCCACTCCTCCTACGAGCAGTACTTC; CDR3aa: CASSAGGGHSSYEQYF
j_gene: TRBJ2-7; d_gene: TRBD1; abundance: many; v_gene: TRBV28; CDR3nt: TGTGCCAGCATTCCGGGACAGAGGTCCTACGAGCAGTACTTC; CDR3aa: CASIPGQRSYEQYF
j_gene: TRBJ2-2; d_gene: TRBD1; abundance: .; v_gene: TRBV29-1; CDR3nt: TGCAGCGTTCTAAGGACAGGGGCGAACACCGGGGAGCTGTTTTTT; CDR3aa: CSVLRTGANTGELFF
j_gene: TRBJ2-7; d_gene: .; abundance: many; v_gene: TRBV11-2; CDR3nt: TGTGCCAGCAGCTTAGTTATGCCCGGACAGTATTCCTACGAGCAGTACTTC; CDR3aa: CASSLVMPGQYSYEQYF
j_gene: TRBJ1-1; d_gene: .; abundance: many; v_gene: TRBV14; CDR3nt: TGTGCCAGCAGCCAAGATGTGGCTACCCGAGGGCGCACTGAAGCTTTCTTT; CDR3aa: CASSQDVATRGRTEAFF
j_gene: TRBJ2-2; d_gene: TRBD1; abundance: many; v_gene: TRBV28; CDR3nt: TGTGCCAGCAGTTCCCCCAGGACAGGGGGCACCGGGGAGCTGTTTTTT; CDR3aa: CASSSPRTGGTGELFF
j_gene: TRBJ1-2; d_gene: TRBD1; abundance: many; v_gene: TRBV6-1; CDR3nt: TGTGCCACCCAACCTATCGACAGGGGCCATGGCTACACCTTC; CDR3aa: CATQPIDRGHGYTF
j_gene: TRBJ1-5; d_gene: .; abundance: many; v_gene: TRBV12-3/TRBV12-4; CDR3nt: TGTGCCAGCAGTTTAGGTGCCATCCGATGGCCCCAGCATTTT; CDR3aa: CASSLGAIRWPQHF
j_gene: TRBJ2-5; d_gene: .; abundance: many; v_gene: TRBV24-1; CDR3nt: TGTGCCACCAGTGACTCCGACCTCGGGACCCAGTACTTC; CDR3aa: CATSDSDLGTQYF
j_gene: TRBJ2-7; d_gene: TRBD1; abundance: many; v_gene: TRBV29-1; CDR3nt: TGCAGCGTTATACCGGGACAGGGGTTCTACGAGCAGTACTTC; CDR3aa: CSVIPGQGFYEQYF
j_gene: TRBJ2-2; d_gene: .; abundance: .; v_gene: TRBV29-1; CDR3nt: TGCAGCGTTGCCCGGGAGAGCACCGGGGAGCTGTTTTTT; CDR3aa: CSVARESTGELFF
j_gene: TRBJ1-2; d_gene: .; abundance: .; v_gene: TRBV29-1; CDR3nt: TGCAGCGTTATATTCCAACAGGGATATGGCTACACCTTC; CDR3aa: CSVIFQQGYGYTF
j_gene: TRBJ2-7; d_gene: .; abundance: .; v_gene: TRBV28; CDR3nt: TGTGCCAGCAGTTCCGGACAGCTCTACTACGAGCAGTACTTC; CDR3aa: CASSSGQLYYEQYF
j_gene: TRBJ2-7; d_gene: .; abundance: many; v_gene: TRBV28; CDR3nt: TGTGCCAGCAGCCCCGGACCCTGGAACGAGCAGTACTTC; CDR3aa: CASSPGPWNEQYF
j_gene: TRBJ2-2; d_gene: .; abundance: many; v_gene: TRBV28; CDR3nt: TGTGCCAGCAGTTTCGGGAGTCCTGCCGGGGAGCTGTTTTTT; CDR3aa: CASSFGSPAGELFF
j_gene: TRBJ2-2; d_gene: TRBD1; abundance: few; v_gene: TRBV11-1; CDR3nt: TGTGCCAGCAGCTTGACCGGGACAGGGTTTGGCACCGGGGAGCTGTTTTTT; CDR3aa: CASSLTGTGFGTGELFF
j_gene: TRBJ1-1; d_gene: .; abundance: many; v_gene: TRBV5-1; CDR3nt: TGCGCCAGCAGTAGCGGCAGGGCGAACACTGAAGCTTTCTTT; CDR3aa: CASSSGRANTEAFF
j_gene: TRBJ1-5; d_gene: .; abundance: many; v_gene: TRBV28; CDR3nt: TGTGCCAGCAGTCTTAGGGCCCAAAGTCAGCCCCAGCATTTT; CDR3aa: CASSLRAQSQPQHF
j_gene: TRBJ2-7; d_gene: TRBD2; abundance: few; v_gene: TRBV10-3; CDR3nt: TGTGCCGTAGCTAGCGGGAGTTCTAACGAGCAGTACTTC; CDR3aa: CAVASGSSNEQYF
j_gene: TRBJ1-5; d_gene: TRBD1; abundance: many; v_gene: TRBV30; CDR3nt: TGTGCCTGGACCCCTCTCGGGGACAGTGACAATCAGCCCCAGCATTTT; CDR3aa: CAWTPLGDSDNQPQHF